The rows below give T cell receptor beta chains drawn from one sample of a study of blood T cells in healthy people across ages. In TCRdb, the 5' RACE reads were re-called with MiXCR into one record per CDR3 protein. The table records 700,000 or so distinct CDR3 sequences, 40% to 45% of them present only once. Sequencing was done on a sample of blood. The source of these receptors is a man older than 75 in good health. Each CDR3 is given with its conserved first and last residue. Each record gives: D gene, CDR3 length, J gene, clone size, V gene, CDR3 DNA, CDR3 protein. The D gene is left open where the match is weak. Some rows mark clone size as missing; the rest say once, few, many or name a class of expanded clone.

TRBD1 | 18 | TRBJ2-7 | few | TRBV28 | TGTGCCAGCAGTCCTCAAGGCGGTCCGGGACAGGGCTCCTACGAGCAGTACTTC | CASSPQGGPGQGSYEQYF
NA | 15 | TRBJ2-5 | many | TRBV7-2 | TGTGCCAGCAGCCCCCGGACAGCCGAGCGGGAGACCCAGTACTTC | CASSPRTAERETQYF
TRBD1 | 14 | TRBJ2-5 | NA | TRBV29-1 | TGCAGCGTTGTGGGGGGGACAGGGCGGGAGACCCAGTACTTC | CSVVGGTGRETQYF
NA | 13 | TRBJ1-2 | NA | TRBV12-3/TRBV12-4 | TGTGCCAGCAGTTTAGCGCTGCGAGGGGCTACCACCTTC | CASSLALRGATTF
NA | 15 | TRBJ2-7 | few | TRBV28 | TGTGCCAGCAGTTTTCCAGCGGGCCCAACCTACGAGCAGTACTTC | CASSFPAGPTYEQYF
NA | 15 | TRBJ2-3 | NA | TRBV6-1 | TGTGCCAGCAGGCCGGCCCCCGGAGGGCCAGATACGCAGTATTTT | CASRPAPGGPDTQYF
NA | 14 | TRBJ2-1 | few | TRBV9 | TGTGCCAGCAGCGTAGTGGGAGGGGGCCGTGAGCAGTTCTTC | CASSVVGGGREQFF
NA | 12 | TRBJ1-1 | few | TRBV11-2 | TGTGCCAGCAGCTTAGATATCTCTGAAGCTTTCTTT | CASSLDISEAFF
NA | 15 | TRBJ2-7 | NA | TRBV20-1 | TGCAGTGCGCAAAAGGAGGCGGGATGGCGTGACGAGCAGTACTTC | CSAQKEAGWRDEQYF
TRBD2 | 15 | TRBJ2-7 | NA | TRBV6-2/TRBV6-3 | TGTGCCAAGCAGAAGGATAGCGGGTTTGTGTACGAGCAGTACTTC | CAKQKDSGFVYEQYF
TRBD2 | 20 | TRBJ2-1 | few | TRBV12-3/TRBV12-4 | TGTGCCAGCAGTCCCCCCCAAACTAGCGGGGGAGCGAGCTCCTACAATGAGCAGTTCTTC | CASSPPQTSGGASSYNEQFF
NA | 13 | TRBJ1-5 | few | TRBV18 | TGTGCCAGCTCAAAACAGGACAATCAGCCCCAGCATTTT | CASSKQDNQPQHF
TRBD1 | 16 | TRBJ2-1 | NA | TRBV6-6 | TGTGCCAGCAGTGTAACAGGGGGCATAGAGATGGATGAGCAGTTCTTC | CASSVTGGIEMDEQFF
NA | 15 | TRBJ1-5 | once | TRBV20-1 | TGCAGTGCTAGAGCGGACAGTCCTAGCAATCAGCCCCAGCATTTT | CSARADSPSNQPQHF
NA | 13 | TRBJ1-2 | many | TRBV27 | TGTGCCAGCAGTTCTCTAAGGGAAAGGGGCTACACCTTC | CASSSLRERGYTF
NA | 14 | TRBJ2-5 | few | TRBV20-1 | TGCAGTGCTAGAGATCGGCAGGGAAGAGAGGCCCAGTACTTC | CSARDRQGREAQYF
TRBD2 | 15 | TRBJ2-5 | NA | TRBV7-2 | TGTGCCAGCAGCTTGACTAGCGGGGAGGCCAATGAGCAGTACTTC | CASSLTSGEANEQYF
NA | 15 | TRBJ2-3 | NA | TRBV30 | TGTGCCTCCGATTCGGACAGCTTTAGCACAGATACGCAGTATTTT | CASDSDSFSTDTQYF
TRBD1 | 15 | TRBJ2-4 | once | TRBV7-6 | TGTGCCAGCAGCTTAGGAGGGGGCGGTCAAAACATTCAGTACTTC | CASSLGGGGQNIQYF
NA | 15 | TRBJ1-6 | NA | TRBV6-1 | TGTGCCAGCAGTGAGTTGGGGTCAAATAATTCACCCCTCCACTTT | CASSELGSNNSPLHF
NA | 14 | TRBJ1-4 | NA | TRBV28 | TGTGCCAGTCGGGGTTCTGGGACTAATGAAAAACTGTTTTTT | CASRGSGTNEKLFF
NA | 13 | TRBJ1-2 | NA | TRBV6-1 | TGTGCCAGCAGTGAAGGACAGAGAAGAGGCTACACCTTC | CASSEGQRRGYTF
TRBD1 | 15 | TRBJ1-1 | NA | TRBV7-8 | TGTGCCAGCCAAACAGGGGGCGCCGAATTTAATGAAGCTTTCTTT | CASQTGGAEFNEAFF
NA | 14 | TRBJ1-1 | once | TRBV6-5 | TGTGCCAGCAGTTCCTTTGCCCCGAACACTGGAGCTTTCTTT | CASSSFAPNTGAFF
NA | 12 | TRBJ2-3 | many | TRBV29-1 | TGCAGCGTTGGATCGGGCACAGATACGCAGTATTTT | CSVGSGTDTQYF
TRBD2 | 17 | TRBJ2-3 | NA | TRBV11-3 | TGTGCCAGCAGCTTAAGTACTGTTGCGGGGGGGGCAGATACGCAGTATTTT | CASSLSTVAGGADTQYF
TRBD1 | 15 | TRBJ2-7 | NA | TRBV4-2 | TGTGCCAGCAGCCAAGGGGTGACAGGGAAAAACGAGCAGTACTTC | CASSQGVTGKNEQYF
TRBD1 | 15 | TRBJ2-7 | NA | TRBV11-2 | TGTGCCGGCAGCTTGACAGGACAGGGGACCTACGAGCAGTACTTC | CAGSLTGQGTYEQYF
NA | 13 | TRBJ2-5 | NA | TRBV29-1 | TGCAGCGTTGAACGACAAGTCGGATGGACCCAGTACTTC | CSVERQVGWTQYF
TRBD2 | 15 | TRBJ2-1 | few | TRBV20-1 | TGCAGTGCTAGAGAGAGCGGGAGGGCCTACAATGAGCAGTTCTTC | CSARESGRAYNEQFF
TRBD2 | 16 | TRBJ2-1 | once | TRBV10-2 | TGCGCCAGCAGTGGCATACTAGCGGGCTCCTACAATGAGCAGTTCTTC | CASSGILAGSYNEQFF
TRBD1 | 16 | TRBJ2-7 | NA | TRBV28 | TGTGCCAGCAGTCCAGACCACGACAGGGTTTGGGACGAGCAGTACTTC | CASSPDHDRVWDEQYF
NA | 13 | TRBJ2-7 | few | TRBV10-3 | TGTGCCATCAGTGAAATGTTGGGGACCGAGCAGTACTTC | CAISEMLGTEQYF
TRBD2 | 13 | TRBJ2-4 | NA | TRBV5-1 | TGCGCCAGCAGCGGCGGGAGTCCGAACATTCAGTACTTC | CASSGGSPNIQYF
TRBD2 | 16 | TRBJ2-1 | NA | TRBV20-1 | TGCAGTGCTAGAGACCCGGGACTAGCGGGAAGTGATGAGCAGTTCTTC | CSARDPGLAGSDEQFF
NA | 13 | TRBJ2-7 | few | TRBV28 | TGTGCCAGCAGCCCGACGCCTTCCTACGAGCAGTACTTC | CASSPTPSYEQYF
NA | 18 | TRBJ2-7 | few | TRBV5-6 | TGTGCCAGCAGCTTGGCCAGGGCCCCAGCACCGGATCCCTACGAGCAGTACTTC | CASSLARAPAPDPYEQYF
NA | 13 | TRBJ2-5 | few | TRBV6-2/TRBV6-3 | TGTGCCAGCAGCCTAATTGCCGGGCAGACCCAGTACTTC | CASSLIAGQTQYF
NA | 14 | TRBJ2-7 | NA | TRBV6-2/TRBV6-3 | TGTGCCAGCAGTTACCTGGGACAAACGACCGAGCAGTACTTC | CASSYLGQTTEQYF
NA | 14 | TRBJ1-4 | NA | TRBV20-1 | TGCAGTGCTAGGTTAGGGCAGGTTGGCGAAAAACTGTTTTTT | CSARLGQVGEKLFF
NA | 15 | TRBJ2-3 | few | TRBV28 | TGTGCCAGCAGTTTACATACCCGCGGCACAGATACGCAGTATTTT | CASSLHTRGTDTQYF
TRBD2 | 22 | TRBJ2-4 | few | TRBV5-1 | TGCGCCAGCAGCTTTTCGGAAATACTGGACCTGACTAGCGGGAGGGTGGGAAACATTCAGTACTTC | CASSFSEILDLTSGRVGNIQYF
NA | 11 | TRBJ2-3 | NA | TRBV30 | TGTGCCGGGAGTCGTATGAATACGCAGTATTTT | CAGSRMNTQYF
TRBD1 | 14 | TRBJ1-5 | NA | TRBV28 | TGTGCCAGCAGTGCTACAGGGGCATGGCAGCCCCAGCATTTT | CASSATGAWQPQHF
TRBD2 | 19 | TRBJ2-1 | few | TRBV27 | TGTGCCAGCAGCTTTCGACTAGCGGGGGGGCCGGGCTCCTACAATGAGCAGTTCTTC | CASSFRLAGGPGSYNEQFF
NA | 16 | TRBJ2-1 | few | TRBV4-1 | TGCGCCAGCAGCCAAGATACAGCAGCCTCCTACAATGAGCAGTTCTTC | CASSQDTAASYNEQFF
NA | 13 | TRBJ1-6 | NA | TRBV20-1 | TGCAGTGCTAGTGACAGGTCCAACTCACCCCTCCACTTT | CSASDRSNSPLHF
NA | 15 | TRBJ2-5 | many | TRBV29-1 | TGCAGCGTTGCTGGGACTCAGGGGGTACAGGAGACCCAGTACTTC | CSVAGTQGVQETQYF
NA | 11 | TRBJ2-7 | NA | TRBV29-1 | TGCAGCGTCGAGGTCCTGGACGAGCAGTACTTC | CSVEVLDEQYF
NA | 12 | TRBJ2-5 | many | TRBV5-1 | TGTGCCAGCAGTCGTGCACAAGAGACCCAGTACTTC | CASSRAQETQYF
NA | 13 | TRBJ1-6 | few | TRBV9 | TGTGCCAGCGGACGAGTTATGAATTCACCCCTCCACTTT | CASGRVMNSPLHF
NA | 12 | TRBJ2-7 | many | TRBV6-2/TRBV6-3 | TGTGCCAGCAGTTCCTTCCCGGGCGAGCAGTACTTC | CASSSFPGEQYF
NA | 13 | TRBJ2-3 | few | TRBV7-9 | TGTGCCAGCGGCGGGACAGCGGCTGATACGCAGTATTTT | CASGGTAADTQYF
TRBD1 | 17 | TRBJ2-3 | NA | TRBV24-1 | TGTGCCACCAGTGACACCGATTCCTACAGGGGAACAGATACGCAGTATTTT | CATSDTDSYRGTDTQYF
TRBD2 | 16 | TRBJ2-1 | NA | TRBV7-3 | TGTGCCAGCAGCCCGATAGCGGGAGGGCCCGTGAATGAGCAGTTCTTC | CASSPIAGGPVNEQFF